This passage covers 32 T cell receptor beta chains from one sample sequenced in a study of molecular identifiers for immune sequencing clone quantification. TCRdb processed the PCR reads anew with MiXCR; each CDR3 protein has one entry. The sample has about 320,000 distinct CDR3 sequences, over 20% seen once. Sequencing used naive CD8+ T cells from blood, with Jurkat cell RNA spiked in. Subset described: FACS-sorted CD8+CD4-CCR7+CD45RA+ naive T cells. The receptors derive from a human donor in good health. Some libraries in this study had Jurkat cell RNA spiked in.

The table lists this clonotype with many counts. This CDR3 reads CASDFRANTEAFF. The CDR3 region has the DNA TGTGCCAGCGATTTCCGGGCCAACACTGAAGCTTTCTTT. The genes are TRBV6-1 and TRBJ1-1; D remains unclear. CDR3 length: 13 amino acids. Germline lookup yields CDR1 MNHNS and CDR2 SASEGT. The V end was cut by 8 bases, the J end by 2 bases, with 12 bases between.

The chain links TRBV7-2 to TRBJ2-7, with D possibly being TRBD2 (7 bases). The germline V and J ends were trimmed by 3 bases and 1 base, with 13 bases remaining between them. Germline CDR1 and CDR2: SGHTA and FQGNSA. The CDR3 totals 15 residues. The CDR3 loop reads CASSFDKGGSYEQYF. As DNA, the CDR3 is TGTGCCAGCAGCTTCGACAAGGGGGGGTCCTACGAGCAGTACTTC.

The sample holds a few counts of this clonotype. The rearrangement joins TRBV7-9 to TRBJ2-7; D is perhaps TRBD1 (5 bases). CDR3 size: 14 residues. V lost 1 base and J 7 bases, leaving 14 bases between the germline ends. Germline V gene sequence: CDR1 SEHNR, CDR2 FQNEAQ (reference sequence). Written as DNA, the CDR3 is TGTGCCAGCAGCTTAGTAGGGGCCGTGGAGGAGCAGTACTTC. This encodes CASSLVGAVEEQYF.

This clonotype was detected many times. V gene TRBV7-9 combines with J gene TRBJ2-7, with D tentatively TRBD2 (5 bases). CDR3 length: 13 amino acids. V lost 5 bases, J lost 6 bases, and 14 bases lay in between. CDR1 SEHNR and CDR2 FQNEAQ come from the germline V gene (reference sequence). The CDR3 reads CASSPSIRGEQYF. CDR3 nucleotides: TGTGCCAGCAGCCCAAGCATCCGGGGCGAGCAGTACTTC.

At least ten counts were recorded for this clonotype. The rearrangement joins TRBV29-1 to TRBJ2-7; D is uncertain. The CDR3 covers 14 residues. Germline V CDR1 and CDR2: SQVTM, ANQGSEA. V lost 3 bases and J 4 bases, leaving 16 bases between the germline ends. The CDR3 region has the DNA TGCAGCGTTGAGGAGCAGAATAACCAGTACGAGCAGTACTTC. Its translation is CSVEEQNNQYEQYF.

This clonotype was seen ten or more times. This sequence joins TRBV5-5 and TRBJ2-3, with D maybe TRBD1 (6 bases). CDR3 length: 15 residues. Trimming removed 4 bases at V and 2 bases at J, with 14 bases between. Germline CDR1 and CDR2: SGHKS and YYEKEE (reference sequence). The CDR3 is CASSEDSYFTDTQYF. DNA of the CDR3: TGTGCCAGCAGCGAGGACAGCTATTTCACAGATACGCAGTATTTT.

The sample holds many counts of this clonotype. This chain joins TRBV28 and TRBJ1-1; D is perhaps TRBD1 (5 bases). Trimming left V 3 bases short and J 1 base short, with 9 bases between. The CDR3 covers 14 residues. Per germline, CDR1 MDHEN and CDR2 SYDVKM. The CDR3 DNA sequence: TGTGCCAGCAGTTTCGGACAAAGGAACACTGAAGCTTTCTTT. It is translated as CASSFGQRNTEAFF.

This clonotype occurred a few times. The CDR3 loop reads CSARTGGSYEQYF. CDR3 nucleotides: TGCAGTGCCCGCACCGGGGGCAGCTACGAGCAGTACTTC. This chain connects TRBV20-1 to TRBJ2-7; D is possibly TRBD1 or TRBD2 (6 bases each). Germline V gene data show CDR1 as DFQATT and CDR2 as SNEGSKA (reference sequence). The V gene lost 6 bases and the J gene lost 3 bases, with 15 bases spanning the gap. This CDR3 comprises 13 residues.

This chain uses TRBV6-4 with TRBJ1-1; no definite D call. Germline assignment: CDR1 MRHNA and CDR2 SNTAGT. V was pared by 2 bases and J by 0 bases, with 4 bases between. The CDR3 contains 13 residues. CDR3 DNA sequence: TGTGCCAGCAGTGACCAGGTGAACACTGAAGCTTTCTTT. It encodes CASSDQVNTEAFF.

The table lists this clonotype with a few counts. This chain links TRBV7-2 with TRBJ2-1; 7 nucleotides line up with TRBD2. This CDR3 has 14 amino acids. V was pared by 5 bases and J by 5 bases, with 6 bases of the junction left unmatched. In germline, CDR1 is SGHTA, CDR2 FQGNSA. CDR3 protein: CASSPWRENNEQFF. CDR3 nucleotides: TGTGCCAGCAGCCCCTGGCGGGAGAACAATGAGCAGTTCTTC.

The sample holds many counts of this clonotype. This sequence joins TRBV28 and TRBJ1-5, with D uncertain. V lost 7 bases, J lost 1 base, and 20 bases lay in between. The CDR3 has 17 amino acids. Germline CDR1 reads MDHEN; CDR2 reads SYDVKM. This chain's CDR3 is CASTLLLPDGSNQPQHF. CDR3 coding DNA: TGTGCCAGCACCCTCCTACTTCCGGACGGGAGCAATCAGCCCCAGCATTTT. Supplemented by reference TRBV28 and TRBJ1-5, the full variable domain reads DVKVTQSSRYLVKRTGEKVFLECVQDMDHENMFWYRQDPGLGLRLIYFSYDVKMKEKGDIPEGYSVSREKKERFSLILESASTNQTSMYLCASTLLLPDGSNQPQHFGDGTRLSIL.

This clonotype was counted only a few times. The chain employs TRBV25-1 and TRBJ2-5; 9 bases align to TRBD2. The CDR3 is made up of 15 amino acids. After removal of 2 bases from V and 4 bases from J, the junction contained 5 bases not matched to a gene. Germline V gene data show CDR1 as MGHDK and CDR2 as SYGVNS. The CDR3 DNA reads as TGTGCCAGCAGTGAAAGGGGCGGGAGGGGAGAGACCCAGTACTTC. Its protein product is CASSERGGRGETQYF.

This clonotype has at least ten counts. The V call is TRBV5-6, the J call TRBJ1-4; D is unclear. The germline CDR1 and CDR2 sequences are SGHDT and YYEEEE. The CDR3 has 11 residues. Trimming left V 0 bases short and J 7 bases short, with 1 base between. The CDR3 protein is CASSLGEKLFF. CDR3 sequence (DNA): TGTGCCAGCAGCTTGGGTGAAAAACTGTTTTTT.

The V call is TRBV7-2, the J call TRBJ2-1, with D hard to call. V was shortened by 5 bases and J by 0 bases, with 14 bases between the two germline ends. The CDR3 is 16 residues long. CDR1 is SGHTA, CDR2 FQGNSA, per germline. CDR3 in DNA: TGTGCCAGCAGCCCGCAGAGCGTTGGCTCCTACAATGAGCAGTTCTTC. Protein: CASSPQSVGSYNEQFF. Full variable domain (outside the CDR3, taken from reference TRBV7-2 and TRBJ2-1): GAGVSQSPSNKVTEKGKDVELRCDPISGHTALYWYRQSLGQGLEFLIYFQGNSAPDKSGLPSDRFSAERTGGSVSTLTIQRTQQEDSAVYLCASSPQSVGSYNEQFFGPGTRLTVL.

This clonotype has ten or more counts. The chain combines TRBV7-2 with TRBJ2-7, with TRBD2 matching 12 bases. V lost 6 bases and J lost 7; bases outside the gene matches: 4. CDR1 SGHTA and CDR2 FQGNSA come from the germline V gene. CDR3 length equals 13 residues. The CDR3: CASRPGTSGEQYF. The CDR3 coding sequence is TGTGCCAGCAGGCCCGGGACTAGCGGGGAGCAGTACTTC. Using reference TRBV7-2 and TRBJ2-7 for the parts outside the CDR3, the full variable domain is GAGVSQSPSNKVTEKGKDVELRCDPISGHTALYWYRQSLGQGLEFLIYFQGNSAPDKSGLPSDRFSAERTGGSVSTLTIQRTQQEDSAVYLCASRPGTSGEQYFGPGTRLTVT.

Comments on this clonotype: With a much larger clone just one base away, this may be a read error. This chain uses TRBV6-5 with TRBJ2-2; TRBD2 might be the D (5 bases). The CDR3 contains 12 residues. The V gene's germline CDR1 is MNHEY and CDR2 SVGAGI. CDR3 coding DNA: TGTGCCAGCAGTGGCTCTACCGGGGAGCTGTTATTT. Its translation: CASSGSTGELLF.

This clonotype was detected only a few times. The gene calls are TRBV7-3 and TRBJ2-1; 9 bases match TRBD1. From germline, CDR1 is SGHTA and CDR2 FQGTGA. The CDR3 loop spans 16 amino acids. The ends lost 5 bases at V and 5 bases at J; junction bases unmatched: 10. The CDR3 coding sequence is TGTGCCAGCAGCACTGGGACAGGGCTCTACGACAATGAGCAGTTCTTC. It yields the protein CASSTGTGLYDNEQFF.

Only a few counts were recorded for this clonotype. V usage is TRBV5-1 and J usage is TRBJ2-7; 8 nucleotides agree with TRBD2. With V trimmed by 3 bases and J by 3 bases, 14 bases remained unmatched. This CDR3 has 17 residues. Germline lookup yields CDR1 SGHRS and CDR2 YFSETQ. Here the CDR3 DNA reads TGCGCCAGCAGCTCGGTTGGGGGCGGGAGGTCGGACTACGAGCAGTACTTC. The encoded protein is CASSSVGGGRSDYEQYF.

The sample holds a few counts of this clonotype. This chain joins TRBV3-1 and TRBJ2-2; 12 nucleotides line up with TRBD2. CDR1 and CDR2 (germline): LGHDT, YNNKEL (reference sequence). The CDR3 has 19 residues. V lost 0 bases to trimming and J lost 0 bases; unmatched junction nucleotides: 5. The CDR3 coding sequence is TGTGCCAGCAGCCAAGATCTAGCGGGGGGGCTCGCGAACACCGGGGAGCTGTTTTTT. It encodes CASSQDLAGGLANTGELFF.

This clonotype was detected ten times or more. The rearrangement uses TRBV29-1 and TRBJ2-3; 7 bases map to TRBD1. This CDR3 contains 16 residues. Germline CDR1 is SQVTM and CDR2 is ANQGSEA. V trimming: 0 bases; J trimming: 2 bases; junction bases outside the gene matches: 8. CDR3 loop: CSVEDGDREPTDTQYF. CDR3 nucleotide sequence: TGCAGCGTTGAAGACGGGGACAGAGAGCCCACAGATACGCAGTATTTT.

With respect to this clonotype: This clone may be a read error of a much larger clone one base away. The chain recombines TRBV20-1 with TRBJ2-3; 11 bases agree with TRBD1. The CDR3 runs 15 residues. Germline assignment: CDR1 DFQATT and CDR2 SNEGSKA (reference sequence). CDR3 in amino acids: CSAQSGQGASDTQCF. CDR3 coding DNA: TGCAGTGCCCAGAGTGGACAGGGGGCATCAGATACGCAGTGTTTT.

Remarks on this clonotype: One base away lies a much larger clone, so this may be a sequencing read error. This rearrangement joins TRBV27 to TRBJ1-5, with D hard to call. Trimming pared 5 bases from V and 2 bases from J, leaving 7 bases between. This CDR3 region has 13 residues. Germline values: CDR1 MNHEY, CDR2 SMNVEV (reference sequence). CDR3 sequence: CASSPEGNQPQHF. The CDR3, as DNA: TGTGCCAGCAGTCCCGAGGGCAATCAGCCCCAGCATTTT.

The chain joins TRBV5-4 to TRBJ2-7; 7 bases align to TRBD1. V lost 4 bases, J lost 1 base, and 14 bases stayed unmatched. The CDR3 loop spans 17 amino acids. Germline loops: CDR1 SGHNT, CDR2 YYREEE (reference sequence). DNA of the CDR3: TGTGCCAGCAGCACGGACAGGAGGCACCTCTCGTCCTACGAGCAGTACTTC. Protein product: CASSTDRRHLSSYEQYF.

This clonotype was counted many times. This chain joins TRBV12-3 or TRBV12-4 and TRBJ1-4; D gene unclear. The CDR3 has 13 residues. Deletions cut 3 bases from V and 5 bases from J, with 7 bases between. CDR3 in DNA: TGTGCCAGCAGTTTCCCGGGAAATGAAAAACTGTTTTTT. Protein sequence: CASSFPGNEKLFF.

As for this clonotype: A read error may be the cause here, since a much bigger clone is one base away. This chain uses TRBV30 with TRBJ1-4; perhaps TRBD1 as D (5 bases). Germline CDR1 reads GTSNPN; CDR2 reads SVGIG (reference sequence). There are 13 residues in the CDR3. Trimming took 7 bases from V and 5 from J, leaving 14 bases between them. CDR3 nucleotides: TGTGCCTCGAGCGGGGGGACCAATGAAAAACTGTTTTTT. It translates to CASSGGTNEKLFF.

A remark on this clonotype: One junction end disagrees with the germline gene, perhaps due to a read error. The chain uses TRBV5-6 and TRBJ2-5; no clear D. CDR1 SGHDT and CDR2 YYEEEE come from the germline V gene. The CDR3 runs 16 residues. CDR3 coding DNA: TGTGCCAGTCACAATGGCGAAACAACGTACCAAGAGCCCCAGTACTTC. This gives the protein CASHNGETTYQEPQYF.

About this clonotype: Being one base from a much bigger clone, this may be a read error. The gene calls are TRBV12-3 or TRBV12-4 and TRBJ2-1; 9 bases are a match to TRBD1. With V trimmed by 10 bases and J by 9 bases, 10 bases remained unmatched. This CDR3 is 13 amino acids long. The DNA of the CDR3 is TGTGCCATCATCGGGGACAGGGAGGCTGAGCAGTTCTTC. Translated: CAIIGDREAEQFF.

For this clonotype: The junction departs from germline at one end; a sequencing error may be responsible. The chain couples TRBV6-5 to TRBJ2-7; D unclear. CDR3 size: 13 residues. Germline V gives CDR1 MNHEY, CDR2 SVGAGI. The CDR3 spells CASSPRVGRERYF. The CDR3 region has the DNA TGTGCCAGCAGCCCTAGGGTAGGTCGCGAGCGGTACTTC.

The table lists this clonotype with a few counts. V is TRBV7-8 and J is TRBJ1-1, with TRBD1 as a possible D gene (5 bases). The V gene lost 4 bases and the J gene lost 3 bases, with 12 bases spanning the gap. This CDR3 has 14 amino acids. Germline assignment: CDR1 SGHVS and CDR2 FQNEAQ. The CDR3 DNA follows: TGTGCCAGCAGCTATTATGAGGGGCACACTGAAGCTTTCTTT. Protein sequence: CASSYYEGHTEAFF.

This clonotype was seen repeatedly, ten times or more. The V and J genes are TRBV13 and TRBJ2-4, with D tentatively TRBD2 (6 bases). CDR1 and CDR2 from the germline V gene are PRHDT and FYEKMQ (reference sequence). The CDR3 spans 16 residues. V dropped 0 bases and J dropped 3 bases, with 12 bases sitting between them. The CDR3 region has the DNA TGTGCCAGCAGCTTAGGAGGGACTCAGGGCAAAAACATTCAGTACTTC. The encoded protein is CASSLGGTQGKNIQYF.

This clonotype appeared many times. The chain employs TRBV9 and TRBJ2-3; 7 bases match TRBD1. Germline V lookup: CDR1 SGDLS, CDR2 YYNGEE. The CDR3 runs to 15 residues. With 2 bases clipped from V and 4 bases from J, the junction kept 7 bases outside the gene matches. The CDR3 sequence is CASSVRGIDPDTQYF. As DNA, the CDR3 is TGTGCCAGCAGCGTCAGGGGGATCGATCCAGATACGCAGTATTTT.

There are many counts of this clonotype. This rearrangement joins TRBV6-2 or TRBV6-3 to TRBJ1-1, with D possibly matching TRBD1 (5 bases). The CDR3 is 14 residues long. CDR1 is MNHEY and CDR2 is SVGEGT in the germline V gene. Trimming took 2 bases from V and 3 from J, leaving 10 bases between them. The DNA of the CDR3 is TGTGCCAGCAGTTACGGGGTAGGGGACACTGAAGCTTTCTTT. Translated, it gives CASSYGVGDTEAFF.